A single sample gave rise to the 21 T cell receptor beta chains below, sequenced in a study of T cell repertoires in ileal Crohn's disease. The method was immunoSEQ multiplex PCR; TCRdb's version includes in-frame clones alone and lacks a portion of them. The sample yields 16,000 or so clones, 92% seen once. The time point is: inflamed ileum from the surgical specimen. Input material: ileal tissue. The receptors stem from an adult with Crohn's disease.

The gene calls are TRBV11-2 and TRBJ1-2; unclear D gene. Trimming shortened V by 5 bases and J by 8 bases, and 12 bases separated the two germline ends. There are 12 residues in the CDR3. The germline V gene encodes CDR1 SGHAT and CDR2 FQNNGV. The CDR3 region is CASSPRMGGYTF. For the CDR3, the DNA is TGTGCCAGCAGCCCTCGAATGGGAGGCTACACCTTC.

V is TRBV6-5 and J is TRBJ1-2, with D possibly being TRBD1 (5 bases). Trimming shortened V by 8 bases and J by 4 bases, and 8 bases separated the two germline ends. Germline V gives CDR1 MNHEY, CDR2 SVGAGI. CDR3 length: 11 amino acids. As DNA, the CDR3 is TGTGCCAGCGGGGACGGCTATGGCTACACCTTC. Its protein product is CASGDGYGYTF.

The chain couples TRBV5-4 to TRBJ2-1; TRBD1 aligns across 7 bases. Germline V gives CDR1 SGHNT, CDR2 YYREEE (reference sequence). Trimming at V came to 5 bases and at J to 4 bases, leaving 6 bases not matched to a gene. This CDR3 has 14 residues. Here the CDR3 DNA reads TGTGCCAGCAGTTTCGCGACAGGGTACAATGAGCAGTTCTTC. Its translation is CASSFATGYNEQFF. Full variable domain (rest looked up from reference TRBV5-4 and TRBJ2-1): ETGVTQSPTHLIKTRGQQVTLRCSSQSGHNTVSWYQQALGQGPQFIFQYYREEENGRGNFPPRFSGLQFPNYSSELNVNALELDDSALYLCASSFATGYNEQFFGPGTRLTVL.

The chain recombines TRBV5-1 with TRBJ1-2, with unresolved D. The CDR3 length is 14 residues. Deletions cut 0 bases from V and 8 bases from J, with 14 bases between. Germline V lookup: CDR1 SGHRS, CDR2 YFSETQ. The CDR3: CASSLGGSREGYTF. The DNA for the CDR3 is TGCGCCAGCAGCTTGGGAGGTTCGAGGGAGGGCTACACCTTC.

This chain connects TRBV6-1 to TRBJ1-6; D is possibly TRBD1 (5 bases). The germline V gene has CDR1 MNHNS and CDR2 SASEGT. The CDR3 length is 16 residues. The germline V and J ends were trimmed by 0 bases and 7 bases, with 13 bases remaining between them. CDR3 region: CASSEAAGRGNSPLHF. For the CDR3, the DNA is TGTGCCAGCAGTGAAGCTGCGGGACGGGGGAATTCACCCCTCCACTTT.

The chain links TRBV4-1 to TRBJ1-1, with D perhaps TRBD1 (5 bases). This CDR3 has 19 residues. Trimming removed 1 base from V and 1 base from J, with 22 bases in between. Germline V lookup: CDR1 MGHRA, CDR2 YSYEKL. CDR3 loop: CASSQGRFGTSPSNTEAFF. For the CDR3, the DNA is TGCGCCAGCAGCCAAGGTAGGTTCGGGACCTCGCCTTCGAACACTGAAGCTTTCTTT.

V usage is TRBV28 and J usage is TRBJ2-1; D tentatively reads TRBD1 or TRBD2 (6 bases each). Germline V CDR1 and CDR2: MDHEN, SYDVKM. V gave up 6 bases and J gave up 5 bases, with 14 bases separating them. This CDR3 has 14 residues. The CDR3 sequence: CASRGGAEHNEQFF. The CDR3 coding sequence is TGTGCCAGCAGGGGGGGCGCAGAACACAATGAGCAGTTCTTC.

The chain has TRBV5-6 and TRBJ2-5; D is possibly TRBD2 (6 bases). V lost 2 bases to trimming and J lost 5 bases, with 16 bases between them. This CDR3 has 15 amino acids. CDR1 SGHDT and CDR2 YYEEEE come from the germline V gene. The CDR3 protein is CASSLTDDGGETQYF. DNA for the CDR3: TGTGCCAGCAGCTTAACCGACGATGGAGGGGAGACCCAGTACTTC.

V usage is TRBV6-5 and J usage is TRBJ1-2; D ambiguous. Germline loops: CDR1 MNHEY, CDR2 SVGAGI. Trimming cost V 7 bases and J 3 bases, with 15 bases left between them. The CDR3 runs 14 residues. The DNA of the CDR3 is TGTGCCAGCACTACCCTTCGAGGTGACTATGGCTACACCTTC. Its protein product is CASTTLRGDYGYTF.

The rearrangement uses TRBV29-1 and TRBJ1-2; D ambiguous. V lost 1 base, J lost 5 bases, and 5 bases lay in between. The length of the CDR3 is 11 residues. Germline V gives CDR1 SQVTM, CDR2 ANQGSEA. CDR3 residues: CSVEVRYGYTF. CDR3 DNA: TGCAGCGTTGAAGTCAGATATGGCTACACCTTC.

This clone was picked up one time. The chain joins TRBV15 to TRBJ1-1; TRBD1 matches at 11 bases. Looked up from germline, CDR1 is LNHNV and CDR2 is YYDKDF (reference sequence). The CDR3 sequence is 16 residues long. V lost 5 bases, J lost 5 bases, and 10 bases stayed unmatched. The CDR3 sequence is CATSPPVGTGGTEAFF. Here the CDR3 DNA reads TGTGCCACCAGCCCTCCGGTCGGGACAGGGGGGACTGAAGCTTTCTTT.

This chain links TRBV4-2 with TRBJ2-7; possible D gene TRBD2, 6 bases. From germline, CDR1 is LGHNA and CDR2 YNFKEQ. This CDR3 contains 16 residues. The V end was cut by 0 bases, the J end by 1 base, with 13 bases between. Written as DNA, the CDR3 is TGTGCCAGCAGCCAAGATCGGGGGTTAGGGTCCTACGAGCAGTACTTC. This encodes CASSQDRGLGSYEQYF.

The chain has TRBV4-1 and TRBJ1-4; unclear D gene. CDR1 is MGHRA and CDR2 is YSYEKL in the germline V gene. The CDR3 is made up of 15 amino acids. V lost 1 base to trimming and J lost 8 bases, with 14 bases between them. The CDR3 region has the DNA TGCGCCAGCAGCCAAGGTCCCCAAGTGCGGGAAAAACTGTTTTTT. Translation gives CASSQGPQVREKLFF.

The rearrangement uses TRBV27 and TRBJ2-7, with TRBD2 matching over 14 bases. The CDR3 has 15 amino acids. The germline V gene has CDR1 MNHEY and CDR2 SMNVEV (reference sequence). Trimming took 4 bases from V and 3 from J; bases not matched to a gene: 2. The CDR3 protein is CASSWGTSGGYEQYF. The CDR3 DNA reads TGTGCCAGCAGTTGGGGGACTAGCGGGGGCTACGAGCAGTACTTC.

The V call is TRBV10-3, the J call TRBJ1-2; TRBD1 is a possible D gene (5 bases). Between the trimmed V and J ends, which lost 6 bases and 6 bases, there was a span of 14 bases. The length of the CDR3 is 13 residues. The germline V gene has CDR1 ENHRY and CDR2 SYGVKD. The CDR3 here is CAIRGQGIDGYTF. CDR3 coding DNA: TGTGCCATCAGGGGGCAGGGAATAGATGGCTACACCTTC.

The V call is TRBV2, the J call TRBJ2-6; D ambiguous. Germline V gene lookup returns CDR1 SNHLY and CDR2 FYNNEI. The V gene lost 7 bases and the J gene lost 0 bases, with 13 bases spanning the gap. This CDR3 has 16 amino acids. The CDR3 loop is CASTEYYGSGANVLTF. The CDR3 bases are TGTGCCAGCACAGAGTACTATGGCTCTGGGGCCAACGTCCTGACTTTC.

This chain joins TRBV19 and TRBJ1-5; the match to TRBD1 covers 9 bases. The CDR3 extends over 16 amino acids. Trimming at V came to 4 bases and at J to 4 bases, leaving 8 bases not matched to a gene. Per the germline V gene, CDR1 is LNHDA and CDR2 is SQIVND (reference sequence). The CDR3 DNA reads TGTGCCAGTAGTACCAACCTTGGGACAGGGAATCAGCCCCAGCATTTT. Encoded protein: CASSTNLGTGNQPQHF.

V is TRBV10-1 and J is TRBJ1-1; a weak D match, TRBD1 (5 bases). The CDR3 sequence is 15 residues long. V was clipped by 0 bases and J by 5 bases, with 13 bases between them. The germline gives CDR1 WNHNN, CDR2 SYGVQD (reference sequence). In DNA form, the CDR3 reads TGCGCCAGCAGTGAGTCGGGGGGAGGAGGGACTGAAGCTTTCTTT. Translation: CASSESGGGGTEAFF.

This chain uses TRBV5-1 with TRBJ1-1; the match to TRBD1 covers 7 bases. This CDR3 spans 16 amino acids. V was clipped by 4 bases and J by 1 base; unmatched bases: 10. Germline V lookup: CDR1 SGHRS, CDR2 YFSETQ. The CDR3 is CASSPGQILPNTEAFF. CDR3 DNA: TGCGCCAGCAGCCCGGGACAGATTTTGCCGAACACTGAAGCTTTCTTT.

This sequence joins TRBV5-8 and TRBJ2-2; the D is unclear. V was shortened by 1 base and J by 1 base, with 5 bases between the two germline ends. Germline CDR1 reads SGHTS; CDR2 reads YDEGEE. The CDR3 runs 14 residues. The DNA of the CDR3 is TGTGCCAGCAGCTTGTTGCGGAACACCGGGGAGCTGTTTTTT. Its protein product is CASSLLRNTGELFF. The variable domain in full, with the rest retrieved from reference TRBV5-8 and TRBJ2-2, is EAGVTQSPTHLIKTRGQQATLRCSPISGHTSVYWYQQALGLGLQFLLWYDEGEERNRGNFPPRFSGRQFPNYSSELNVNALELEDSALYLCASSLLRNTGELFFGEGSRLTVL.

The genes are TRBV14 and TRBJ2-1; TRBD2 matches 8 bases. This CDR3 is 16 amino acids long. The V gene end was trimmed by 3 bases and the J gene end by 4 bases; junction bases not matched to a gene: 8. The V gene's germline CDR1 is SGHDN and CDR2 FVKESK. The CDR3 bases are TGTGCCAGCAGCCACCCAATGAAGCGGGGGTACAATGAGCAGTTCTTC. This encodes CASSHPMKRGYNEQFF.